This TCR beta chain stems from a study of spatial heterogeneity in lung cancer (dated by TCRdb to the late 2010s). At the level of the whole study: Beta-chain transcripts were consistently detected in greater numbers than alpha-chain transcripts, which likely reflects a higher abundance of beta-chain transcripts. In non-small cell lung cancer, the study quantitatively compared TCR alpha and beta repertoires across several tumor regions, matched nontumor lung, and blood. Nonsynonymous mutation counts, determined by whole-exome sequencing of tumor tissue, were related to TCR repertoire features. At surgery, 220 tumor regions, 64 matched nontumor lung samples and 45 to 60 PBMC samples were TCR-sequenced for both alpha and beta chains. In the raw uncorrected reads, each unique combination of TCR and UMI appeared more than ten times on average. Results the study describes overall, beyond this receptor: Confirming at a functional level the hypothesis that regional TCRs recognize regional mutations was considered to require additional single-cell paired TCR alpha and beta sequencing. Ubiquitous expanded tumor TCRs showed up in blood more often at tumor resection than at routine follow-up.

The time point tag for this specimen amounts to: sample taken at primary tumor resection. TCR sequencing used whole RNA extracted from tumor and nontumor lung tissue, or from cryopreserved PBMC samples, without cell sorting. Samples were obtained from 72 patients with early-stage, untreated non-small cell lung cancer from the lung TRACERx cohort. A patient was chosen for TCR sequencing only when enough RNA was available from at least two tumor regions. This clonotype occurred many times. This receptor's antigen is unknown. Base qualities are not recorded, but no much larger clone differs from it by a single base. Receptors were amplified or captured by 5' RACE. These reads were obtained on a NextSeq 500. To allow correction of PCR and sequencing errors, the TCR library protocol tagged every TCR cDNA molecule with a unique molecular identifier. Turning to the authors' computational methods: TCR identification, UMI-based error correction and CDR3 extraction were all carried out with Decombinator tools. TCRs above a frequency of 2 per 1,000, corresponding to the top 1% of the tumor frequency distribution, were defined as expanded. Each repertoire was subsampled 100 times to 5,000 TCRs, after which Renyi diversity was computed with the R vegan package. CDR3 similarity networks were built from amino acid triplet string-kernel similarity, connecting CDR3s with pairwise similarity above 0.82. Clones were called with MiXCR by TCRdb after fastp trimmed the public reads at Q25, and only in-frame beta chains were retained. Every entry covers one CDR3 protein and lists the most common genes and DNA from its rows. The V and J calls follow TCRdb's processing rather than the paper's. The sample yields around 23,000 distinct CDR3 sequences; approximately 3.3% were counted once. Of the sample, 29% falls within the top ten clones.

The germline V gene specifies SGHRS as CDR1 and YFSETQ as CDR2. V is pared back by 3 bases and J by 4 bases, with 11 bases lying between the germline termini. The CDR3, from cysteine to phenylalanine, totals 14 residues. Just CDR3 DNA is preserved here, 42 bases in frame from base 1. Sequencing was performed on PBMCs, taken at surgery. Rearrangement joined TRBV5-1 to TRBJ2-1; the D gene cannot be resolved reliably. This TCR was recovered from a female donor with early-stage non-small cell lung cancer. The CDR3 loop reads CASSSTTYYNEQFF. The DNA is TGCGCCAGCAGCTCTACCACGTATTACAATGAGCAGTTCTTC.